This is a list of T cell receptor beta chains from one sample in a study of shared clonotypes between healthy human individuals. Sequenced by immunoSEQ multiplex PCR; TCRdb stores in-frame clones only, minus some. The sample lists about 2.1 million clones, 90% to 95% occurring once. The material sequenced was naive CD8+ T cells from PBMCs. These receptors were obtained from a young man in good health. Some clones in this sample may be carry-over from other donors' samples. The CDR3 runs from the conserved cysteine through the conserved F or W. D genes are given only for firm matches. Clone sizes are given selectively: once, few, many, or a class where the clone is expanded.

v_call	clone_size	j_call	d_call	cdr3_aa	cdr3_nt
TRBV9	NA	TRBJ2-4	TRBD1	CASSPLPGTGGAKNIQYF	TGTGCCAGCAGCCCCCTTCCCGGGACAGGGGGGGCCAAAAACATTCAGTACTTC
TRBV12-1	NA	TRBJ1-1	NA	CASSLRYTEAFF	TGTGCCAGCAGCTTGCGGTACACTGAAGCTTTCTTT
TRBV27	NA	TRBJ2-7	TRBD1	CASSPTLRDRSPYEQYF	TGTGCCAGCAGTCCAACCCTCCGGGACAGATCCCCCTACGAGCAGTACTTC
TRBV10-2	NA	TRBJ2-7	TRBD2	CASSDRAGATWGEQYF	TGCGCCAGCAGTGATCGAGCGGGGGCCACCTGGGGGGAGCAGTACTTC
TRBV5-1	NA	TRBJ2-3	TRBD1	CASSGRDSSTDTQYF	TGCGCCAGCAGCGGACGGGACAGCAGCACAGATACGCAGTATTTT
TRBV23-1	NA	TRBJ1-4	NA	CASSQRNEKLFF	TGCGCCAGCAGCCAAAGAAATGAAAAACTGTTTTTT
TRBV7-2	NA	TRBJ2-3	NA	CASSLPLSTDTQYF	TGTGCCAGCAGCTTGCCATTAAGCACAGATACGCAGTATTTT
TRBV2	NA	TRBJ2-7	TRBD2	CASDDGTSGAYEQYF	TGTGCCAGCGACGACGGTACTAGCGGGGCCTACGAGCAGTACTTC
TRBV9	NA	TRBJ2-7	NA	CASSAGGHEQYF	TGTGCCAGCAGCGCCGGGGGCCACGAGCAGTACTTC
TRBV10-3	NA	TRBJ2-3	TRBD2	CAISGGLAGPTDTQYF	TGTGCCATCAGCGGCGGACTAGCGGGACCCACAGATACGCAGTATTTT
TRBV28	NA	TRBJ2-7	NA	CASSFTSGSLYEQYF	TGTGCCAGCAGTTTTACAAGTGGGAGCTTGTACGAGCAGTACTTC
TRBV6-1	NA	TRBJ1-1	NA	CASSIGGGVEAFF	TGTGCCAGCAGTATAGGGGGAGGCGTTGAAGCTTTCTTT
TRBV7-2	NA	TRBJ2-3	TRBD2	CASSLGSGNTDTQYF	TGTGCCAGCAGCTTAGGTAGCGGGAACACAGATACGCAGTATTTT
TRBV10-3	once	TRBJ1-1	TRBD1	CAITDPQGRAEAFF	TGTGCCATCACCGACCCACAGGGGAGAGCTGAAGCTTTCTTT
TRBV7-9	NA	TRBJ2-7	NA	CASSLGGAVTYEQYF	TGTGCCAGCAGCTTAGGAGGGGCAGTCACCTACGAGCAGTACTTC
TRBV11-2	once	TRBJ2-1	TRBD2	CASSLGTSVSPYNEQFF	TGTGCCAGCAGCTTAGGGACTAGCGTTAGCCCGTACAATGAGCAGTTCTTC
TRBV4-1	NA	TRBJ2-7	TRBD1	CASSQDPGTEAYEQYF	TGCGCCAGCAGCCAAGATCCCGGGACAGAGGCCTACGAGCAGTACTTC
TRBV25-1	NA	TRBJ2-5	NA	CASTPGAGEETQYF	TGTGCCAGCACCCCAGGGGCAGGGGAGGAGACCCAGTACTTC
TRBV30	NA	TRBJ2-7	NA	CAWRTGAIEQYF	TGTGCCTGGAGGACGGGAGCGATTGAGCAGTACTTC
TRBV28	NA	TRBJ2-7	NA	CASSFDRTYEQYF	TGTGCCAGCAGTTTCGATAGGACCTACGAGCAGTACTTC
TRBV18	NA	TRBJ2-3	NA	CASSPGTDFGEYF	TGTGCCAGCTCACCGGGGACTGACTTTGGGGAGTATTTT
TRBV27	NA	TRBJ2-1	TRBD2	CASRRLAGGYNEQFF	TGTGCCAGCAGACGTCTAGCGGGAGGGTACAATGAGCAGTTCTTC
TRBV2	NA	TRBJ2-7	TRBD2	CASSDGPASGSFFPYEQYF	TGTGCCAGCAGTGACGGACCGGCTAGCGGGAGTTTTTTCCCCTACGAGCAGTACTTC
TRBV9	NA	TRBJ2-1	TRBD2	CASSEAREMGRDEQFF	TGTGCCAGCAGTGAAGCGCGGGAGATGGGTAGGGATGAGCAGTTCTTC
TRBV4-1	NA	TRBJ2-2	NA	CASSQPPGLMNTGELFF	TGCGCCAGCAGCCAGCCCCCGGGACTCATGAACACCGGGGAGCTGTTTTTT
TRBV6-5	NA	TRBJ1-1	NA	CASSRTSGPHNEAFF	TGTGCCAGCAGCCGCACCTCGGGGCCTCACAATGAAGCTTTCTTT
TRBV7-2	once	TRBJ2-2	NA	CASSLPFEGGAGELFF	TGTGCCAGCAGCTTACCTTTTGAGGGTGGGGCCGGGGAGCTGTTTTTT
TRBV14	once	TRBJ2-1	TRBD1	CASSQTGQGYNEQFF	TGTGCCAGCAGCCAAACGGGACAGGGCTACAATGAGCAGTTCTTC
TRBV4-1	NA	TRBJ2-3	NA	CASSTRLRADTQYF	TGCGCCAGCAGCACTCGACTGCGCGCAGATACGCAGTATTTT
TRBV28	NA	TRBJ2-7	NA	CASSFSSEQYF	TGTGCCAGCAGTTTTAGCTCCGAGCAGTACTTC
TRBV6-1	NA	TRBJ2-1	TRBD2	CASSAGTSANEQFF	TGTGCCAGCAGCGCCGGGACTAGCGCCAATGAGCAGTTCTTC
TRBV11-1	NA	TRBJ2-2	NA	CASSLEGAGELFF	TGTGCCAGCAGCTTAGAGGGCGCCGGGGAGCTGTTTTTT
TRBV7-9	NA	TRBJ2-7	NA	CASSLDGPAGPYEQYF	TGTGCCAGCAGCTTAGATGGGCCTGCCGGCCCCTACGAGCAGTACTTC